The entry below describes one T cell receptor beta chain. The sample originates from a study of blood T cell repertoires in COVID-19. Authors' processing steps: Estimated nucleated cell counts came from reference gene primer amplification. Produced via immunoSEQ multiplex PCR; TCRdb's table is partial and in-frame only. D and trimming come from the DNA, and the V and J calls and clone size come from that table. The sample contains under 250,000 clones, around 89% of which appear only once. Trimming left V 5 bases short and J 5 bases short, with 11 bases between. The CDR3 is 13 amino acids. CDR1 SNHLY and CDR2 FYNNEI come from the germline V gene.

This sequence joins TRBV2 and TRBJ2-3; weak D call: TRBD1 (6 bases). This TCR derives from a woman in her thirties with COVID-19, enrolled during active disease. The sequencing sample was made of peripheral blood. The CDR3 region is CASSRDNQDTQYF. The DNA of the CDR3 is TGTGCCAGCAGTCGGGACAATCAAGATACGCAGTATTTT.